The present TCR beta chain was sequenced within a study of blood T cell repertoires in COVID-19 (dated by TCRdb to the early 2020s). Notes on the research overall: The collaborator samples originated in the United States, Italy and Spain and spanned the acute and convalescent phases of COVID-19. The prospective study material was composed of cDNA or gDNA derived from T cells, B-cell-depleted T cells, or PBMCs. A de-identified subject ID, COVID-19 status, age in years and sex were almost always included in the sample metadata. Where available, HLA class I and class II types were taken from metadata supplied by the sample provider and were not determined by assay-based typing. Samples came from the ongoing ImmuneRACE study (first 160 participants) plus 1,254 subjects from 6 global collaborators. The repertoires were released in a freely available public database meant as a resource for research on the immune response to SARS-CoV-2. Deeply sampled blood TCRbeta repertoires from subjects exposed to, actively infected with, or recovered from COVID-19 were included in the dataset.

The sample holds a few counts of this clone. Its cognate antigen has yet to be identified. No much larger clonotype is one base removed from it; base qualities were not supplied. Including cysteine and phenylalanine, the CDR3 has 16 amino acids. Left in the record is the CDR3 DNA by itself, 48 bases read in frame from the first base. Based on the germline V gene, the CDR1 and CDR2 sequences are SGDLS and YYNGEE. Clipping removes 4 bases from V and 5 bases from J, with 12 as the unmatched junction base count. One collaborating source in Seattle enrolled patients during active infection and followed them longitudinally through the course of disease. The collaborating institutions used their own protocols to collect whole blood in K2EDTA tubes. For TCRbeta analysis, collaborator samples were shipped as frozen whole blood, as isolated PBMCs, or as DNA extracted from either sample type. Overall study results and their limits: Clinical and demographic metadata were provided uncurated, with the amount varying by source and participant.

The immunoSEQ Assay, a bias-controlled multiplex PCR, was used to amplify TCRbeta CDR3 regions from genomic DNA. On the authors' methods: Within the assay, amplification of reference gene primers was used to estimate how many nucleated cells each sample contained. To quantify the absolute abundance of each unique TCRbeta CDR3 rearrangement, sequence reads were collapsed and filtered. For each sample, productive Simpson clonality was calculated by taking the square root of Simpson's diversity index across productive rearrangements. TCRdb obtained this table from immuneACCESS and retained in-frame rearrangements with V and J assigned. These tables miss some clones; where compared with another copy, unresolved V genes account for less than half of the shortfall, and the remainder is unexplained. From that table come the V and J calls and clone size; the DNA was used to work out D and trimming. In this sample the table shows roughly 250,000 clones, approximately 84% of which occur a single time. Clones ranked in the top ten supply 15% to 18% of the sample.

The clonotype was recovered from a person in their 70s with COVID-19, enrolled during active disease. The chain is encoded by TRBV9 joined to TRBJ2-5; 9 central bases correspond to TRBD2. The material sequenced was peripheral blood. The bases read TGTGCCAGCAGCCCCGGGACTAGCTATTCTAGGGAGACCCAGTACTTC. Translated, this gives CASSPGTSYSRETQYF.